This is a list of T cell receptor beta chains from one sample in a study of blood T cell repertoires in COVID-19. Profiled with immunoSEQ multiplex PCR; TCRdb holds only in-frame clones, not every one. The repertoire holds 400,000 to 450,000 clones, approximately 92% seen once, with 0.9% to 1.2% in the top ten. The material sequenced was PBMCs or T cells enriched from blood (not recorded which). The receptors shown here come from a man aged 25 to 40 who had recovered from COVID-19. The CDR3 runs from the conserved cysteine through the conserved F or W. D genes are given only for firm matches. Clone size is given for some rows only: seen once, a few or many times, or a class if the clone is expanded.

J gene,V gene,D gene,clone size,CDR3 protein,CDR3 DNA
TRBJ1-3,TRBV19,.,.,CASGPAGTLGNTIYF,TGTGCCAGTGGTCCCGCCGGGACACTTGGAAACACCATATATTTT
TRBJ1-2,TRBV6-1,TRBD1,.,CASSATGTGNANYGYTF,TGTGCCAGCAGTGCTACCGGGACAGGGAACGCTAACTATGGCTACACCTTC
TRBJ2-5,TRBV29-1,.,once,CSVYRNQETQYF,TGCAGCGTTTACAGAAACCAAGAGACCCAGTACTTC
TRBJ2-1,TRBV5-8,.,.,CASSPTRLGNEQFF,TGTGCCAGCAGCCCAACTAGATTAGGCAATGAGCAGTTCTTC
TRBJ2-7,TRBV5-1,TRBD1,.,CASSLGTDSYEQYF,TGCGCCAGCAGCCTAGGGACAGATTCCTACGAGCAGTACTTC
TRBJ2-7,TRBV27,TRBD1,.,CASSEGTGGYEQYF,TGTGCCAGCAGTGAAGGGACAGGGGGGTACGAGCAGTACTTC
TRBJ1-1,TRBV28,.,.,CASSTNTEAFF,TGTGCCAGCAGTACAAACACTGAAGCTTTCTTT
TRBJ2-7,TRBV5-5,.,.,CASSKANRDSSYEQYF,TGTGCCAGCAGCAAGGCTAACAGGGATAGCTCCTACGAGCAGTACTTC
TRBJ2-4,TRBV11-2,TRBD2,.,CASSLVRGGGKLAKNIQYF,TGTGCCAGCAGCTTAGTTCGTGGGGGGGGGAAGCTAGCCAAAAACATTCAGTACTTC
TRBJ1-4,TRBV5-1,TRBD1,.,CASSLLDRDEKLFF,TGCGCCAGCAGTCTTTTGGACAGGGATGAAAAACTGTTTTTT
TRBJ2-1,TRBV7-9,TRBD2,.,CASSLGLANEQFF,TGTGCCAGCAGCCTGGGACTAGCCAATGAGCAGTTCTTC
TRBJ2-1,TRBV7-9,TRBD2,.,CASSLGASGYEQFF,TGTGCCAGCAGCTTAGGGGCTAGCGGGTATGAGCAGTTCTTC
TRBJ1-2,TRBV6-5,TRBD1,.,CASRGGTDGYTF,TGTGCCAGCAGAGGAGGGACAGATGGCTACACCTTC
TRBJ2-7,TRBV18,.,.,CASSITGSSYEQYF,TGTGCCAGCTCAATTACAGGGAGCTCCTACGAGCAGTACTTC
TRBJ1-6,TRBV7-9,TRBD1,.,CASSLVAGQGRSPLHF,TGTGCCAGCAGCTTAGTCGCCGGACAGGGTCGGTCACCCCTCCACTTT
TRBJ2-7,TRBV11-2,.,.,CASSLGGGYEQYF,TGTGCCAGCAGCTTAGGTGGAGGTTACGAGCAGTACTTC
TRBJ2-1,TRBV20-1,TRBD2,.,CSASWAGRFGYEQFF,TGCAGTGCAAGTTGGGCCGGGAGGTTTGGGTATGAGCAGTTCTTC
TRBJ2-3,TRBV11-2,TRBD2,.,CASSLRLAGEGPDTQYF,TGTGCCAGCAGCTTACGACTAGCGGGAGAGGGGCCAGATACGCAGTATTTT
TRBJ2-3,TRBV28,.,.,CASSTRIDTQYF,TGTGCCAGCAGTACTAGAATAGATACGCAGTATTTT
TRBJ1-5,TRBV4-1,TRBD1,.,CASSQSGTGQIDQPQHF,TGCGCCAGCAGCCAATCGGGGACAGGCCAAATAGATCAGCCCCAGCATTTT
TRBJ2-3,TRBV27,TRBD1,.,CASSLGTGWTDTQYF,TGTGCCAGCAGTTTGGGGACAGGATGGACAGATACGCAGTATTTT
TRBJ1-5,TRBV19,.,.,CASSIVADSNQPQHF,TGTGCCAGTAGTATAGTGGCGGATAGCAATCAGCCCCAGCATTTT
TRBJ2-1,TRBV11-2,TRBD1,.,CASSLGKRTGYNEQFF,TGTGCCAGCAGCTTAGGTAAGAGGACAGGGTACAATGAGCAGTTCTTC
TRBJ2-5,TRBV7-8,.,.,CASSFYRSLYQETQYF,TGTGCCAGCAGCTTCTACAGGTCCTTGTACCAAGAGACCCAGTACTTC
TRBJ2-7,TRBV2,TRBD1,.,CASRGTGGEQYF,TGTGCCAGCAGGGGGACAGGGGGCGAGCAGTACTTC
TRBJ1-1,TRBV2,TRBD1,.,CASGTGAFTEAFF,TGTGCCAGCGGGACAGGGGCGTTCACTGAAGCTTTCTTT
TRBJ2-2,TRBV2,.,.,CAMTTAPGELFF,TGTGCCATGACTACAGCCCCCGGGGAGCTGTTTTTT
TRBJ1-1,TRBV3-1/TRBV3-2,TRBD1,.,CASSEWGQGMNTEAFF,TGTGCCAGCAGCGAATGGGGACAGGGCATGAACACTGAAGCTTTCTTT
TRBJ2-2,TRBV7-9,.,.,CASSLSSANTGELFF,TGTGCCAGCAGCCTTTCTAGCGCGAACACCGGGGAGCTGTTTTTT
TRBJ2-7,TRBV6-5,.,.,CASSYTRGYSYEQYF,TGTGCCAGCAGTTACACAAGGGGGTACTCCTACGAGCAGTACTTC
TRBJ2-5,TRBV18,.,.,CASSPRAAQETQYF,TGTGCCAGCTCACCACGGGCAGCACAAGAGACCCAGTACTTC
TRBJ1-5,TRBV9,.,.,CASSVGSTANQPQHF,TGTGCCAGCAGCGTAGGGTCGACAGCTAATCAGCCCCAGCATTTT
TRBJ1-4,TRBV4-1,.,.,CASSQAYPSTNEKLFF,TGCGCCAGCAGCCAAGCTTATCCCTCAACTAATGAAAAACTGTTTTTT
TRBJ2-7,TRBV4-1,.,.,CASSHPARNKEGEQYF,TGCGCCAGCAGCCATCCTGCGAGAAATAAAGAGGGCGAGCAGTACTTC
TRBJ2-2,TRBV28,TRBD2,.,CASSPPTSGPYTGELFF,TGTGCCAGCAGTCCCCCGACTAGCGGGCCTTACACCGGGGAGCTGTTTTTT
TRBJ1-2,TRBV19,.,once,CASSPPGTGYTF,TGTGCCAGTAGTCCCCCCGGTACTGGCTACACCTTC
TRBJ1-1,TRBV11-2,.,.,CASSLVYTTEAFF,TGTGCCAGCAGCTTAGTTTACACCACTGAAGCTTTCTTT
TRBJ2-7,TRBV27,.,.,CASSENLALQYF,TGTGCCAGCAGTGAGAATCTAGCGCTCCAGTACTTC
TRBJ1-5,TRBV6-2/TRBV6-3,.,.,CASSWTSRGQPQHF,TGTGCCAGCAGTTGGACCTCCCGGGGTCAGCCCCAGCATTTT
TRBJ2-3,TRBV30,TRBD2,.,CAWSKTSGTYTDTQYF,TGTGCCTGGAGCAAGACTAGCGGGACATACACAGATACGCAGTATTTT
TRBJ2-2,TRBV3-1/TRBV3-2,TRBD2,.,CASSQATSGRAYGELFF,TGTGCCAGCAGCCAAGCGACTAGCGGGAGGGCCTACGGGGAGCTGTTTTTT
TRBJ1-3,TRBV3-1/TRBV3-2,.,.,CASSSDISGNTIYF,TGTGCCAGCAGCTCGGACATCTCTGGAAACACCATATATTTT
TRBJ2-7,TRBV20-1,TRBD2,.,CSASKLAGSSGEQYF,TGCAGTGCTAGTAAGCTAGCGGGTTCTTCTGGCGAGCAGTACTTC
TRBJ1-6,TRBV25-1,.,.,CATGGNSPLHF,TGTGCCACGGGAGGGAATTCACCCCTCCACTTT
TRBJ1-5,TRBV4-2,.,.,CASSPETGGNQPQHF,TGTGCCAGCAGCCCCGAAACGGGGGGCAATCAGCCCCAGCATTTT